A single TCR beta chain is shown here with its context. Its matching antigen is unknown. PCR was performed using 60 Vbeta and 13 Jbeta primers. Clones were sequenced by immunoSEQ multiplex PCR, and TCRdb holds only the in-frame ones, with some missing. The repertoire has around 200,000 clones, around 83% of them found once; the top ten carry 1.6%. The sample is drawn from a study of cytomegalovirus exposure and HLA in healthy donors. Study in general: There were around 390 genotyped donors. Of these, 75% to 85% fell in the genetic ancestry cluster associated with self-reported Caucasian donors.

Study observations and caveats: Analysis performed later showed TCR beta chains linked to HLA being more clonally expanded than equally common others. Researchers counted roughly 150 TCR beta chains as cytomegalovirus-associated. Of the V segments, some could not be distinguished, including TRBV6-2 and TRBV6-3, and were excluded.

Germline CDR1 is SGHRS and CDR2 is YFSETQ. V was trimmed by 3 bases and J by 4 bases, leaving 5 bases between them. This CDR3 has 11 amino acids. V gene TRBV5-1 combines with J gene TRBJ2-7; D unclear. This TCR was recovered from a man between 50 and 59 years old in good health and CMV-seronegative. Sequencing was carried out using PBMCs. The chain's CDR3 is CASSSHYEQYF. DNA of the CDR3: TGCGCCAGCAGCTCCCATTACGAGCAGTACTTC. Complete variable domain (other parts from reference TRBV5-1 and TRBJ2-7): KAGVTQTPRYLIKTRGQQVTLSCSPISGHRSVSWYQQTPGQGLQFLFEYFSETQRNKGNFPGRFSGRQFSNSRSEMNVSTLELGDSALYLCASSSHYEQYFGPGTRLTVT.